This T cell receptor beta chain was sequenced during a study of shared clonotypes between healthy human individuals. Germline CDR1 reads MDHEN; CDR2 reads SYDVKM. CDR3 length equals 15 residues. With V trimmed by 5 bases and J by 4 bases, 10 bases remained unmatched. Regarding the study as a whole: Shared clonotypes across all four donors exceeded non-shared ones in generation probability.

The authors loaded around 220 ng DNA, about 30,000 T cell genomes, into sorted-subset replicate PCRs. TCRdb's copy holds only in-frame clones and misses some; the assay was immunoSEQ multiplex PCR. The sample includes about 1,500,000 clones, roughly 96% of them seen just once. Concerning this clone: Its antigen is still unknown.

This chain joins TRBV28 and TRBJ1-1, with 7 bases lining up with TRBD1. The receptor's source is a man in his thirties or forties in good health. Sequencing used naive CD4+ T cells sorted from blood. Subset defined: CD45RA+ positively selected. Here the CDR3 reads CASSPGGRGRTEAFF. Here the CDR3 DNA reads TGTGCCAGCAGTCCAGGGGGTCGGGGGCGCACTGAAGCTTTCTTT. Looking up the rest from reference TRBV28 and TRBJ1-1 gives the full variable domain: DVKVTQSSRYLVKRTGEKVFLECVQDMDHENMFWYRQDPGLGLRLIYFSYDVKMKEKGDIPEGYSVSREKKERFSLILESASTNQTSMYLCASSPGGRGRTEAFFGQGTRLTVV.